This passage covers 28 T cell receptor beta chains from one sample sequenced in a study of human versus mouse CDR3 diversity and MHC coevolution. This table comes from immunoSEQ multiplex PCR, and its TCRdb copy is limited to in-frame clones, with some not included. The data contain about 73,000 clones, roughly 90% of them singletons. The sequenced sample consisted of naive CD4+ T cells from blood. The sample's subset: CD45RO-negative CD62L-positive naive CD4 T cells. The origin of the receptors is a person aged 30 to 69 in good health.

The V call is TRBV5-1, the J call TRBJ2-7; the match to TRBD2 covers 10 bases. CDR3 length: 15 amino acids. Germline lookup yields CDR1 SGHRS and CDR2 YFSETQ. The V gene end was trimmed by 0 bases and the J gene end by 5 bases; junction bases not matched to a gene: 5. The CDR3 DNA is TGCGCCAGCAGCTTGGTAGCTAGCGGGGGAGACGAGCAGTACTTC. This gives the protein CASSLVASGGDEQYF.

The chain uses TRBV6-1 and TRBJ2-1; no reliable D call. Trimming stripped 2 bases from V and 4 bases from J, with 12 bases between. The CDR3 consists of 15 residues. Germline assignment: CDR1 MNHNS and CDR2 SASEGT. In DNA form, the CDR3 reads TGTGCCAGCAGTGAATACAGAACTCTGTACAATGAGCAGTTCTTC. It is translated as CASSEYRTLYNEQFF.

The genes are TRBV5-6 and TRBJ2-7; 7 bases fit TRBD2. Per the germline V gene, CDR1 is SGHDT and CDR2 is YYEEEE. This CDR3 region has 14 residues. J was trimmed by 2 bases and V by 3 bases; bases with no gene match: 5. CDR3 residues: CASSSGGPPYEQYF. The DNA of the CDR3 is TGTGCCAGCAGCTCGGGGGGACCTCCCTACGAGCAGTACTTC.

The chain recombines TRBV5-1 with TRBJ2-7, with 7 nucleotides matching TRBD2. The ends lost 2 bases at V and 3 bases at J; junction bases unmatched: 23. Germline V gene lookup returns CDR1 SGHRS and CDR2 YFSETQ. The CDR3 consists of 20 residues. The CDR3 loop is CASSFRSPWEGAGSFYEQYF. As DNA, the CDR3 is TGCGCCAGCAGCTTCAGGTCCCCGTGGGAGGGTGCGGGATCTTTCTACGAGCAGTACTTC.

This clone was found once. This chain connects TRBV6-1 to TRBJ2-5; tentatively, D is TRBD1 (6 bases). V was shortened by 7 bases and J by 1 base, with 13 bases between the two germline ends. The CDR3 is 14 residues long. CDR1 is MNHNS, CDR2 SASEGT, per germline. CDR3: CASTLGHLQETQYF. CDR3 nucleotide sequence: TGTGCCAGCACCCTGGGACACCTCCAAGAGACCCAGTACTTC.

The chain recombines TRBV5-1 with TRBJ2-3, with 7 bases lining up with TRBD1. Trimming cost V 2 bases and J 4 bases; bases outside gene matches: 4. Germline CDR1 and CDR2: SGHRS and YFSETQ. The CDR3 covers 14 residues. In DNA, the CDR3 is TGCGCCAGCAGCTTCGGACAGGAGGCAGATACGCAGTATTTT. This sequence encodes CASSFGQEADTQYF.

The chain is built from TRBV5-4 and TRBJ2-2, with TRBD2 matching 14 bases. V shed 4 bases, J shed 5 bases, and the junction held 7 bases outside the gene matches. This CDR3 is 17 amino acids long. Germline V gene sequence: CDR1 SGHNT, CDR2 YYREEE (reference sequence). The CDR3 loop reads CASSRRTSGGPTGELFF. The CDR3 bases are TGTGCCAGCAGCCGAAGGACTAGCGGGGGGCCTACCGGGGAGCTGTTTTTT.

The chain uses TRBV2 and TRBJ1-5; weak D call: TRBD1 (5 bases). Germline CDR1 SNHLY, CDR2 FYNNEI. Trimming pared 6 bases from V and 1 base from J, leaving 7 bases between. The CDR3 extends over 13 amino acids. CDR3 DNA: TGTGCCAGCAGGGGGCTGAGCAATCAGCCCCAGCATTTT. Its translation: CASRGLSNQPQHF.

V usage is TRBV28 and J usage is TRBJ1-6; tentative D call: TRBD1 (5 bases). There are 16 residues in the CDR3. With 8 bases removed from V and 2 bases from J, the gap between germline ends came to 16 bases. The germline gives CDR1 MDHEN, CDR2 SYDVKM. For the CDR3, the DNA is TGTGCCAGCGGAGGACGGAGGGACCCCTATAATTCACCCCTCCACTTT. Translating it yields CASGGRRDPYNSPLHF.

V is TRBV12-2 and J is TRBJ2-7; TRBD1 is taken as the D call from the table, unchecked against the DNA. TRBV12-2 represents a pseudogene. The CDR3 spans 20 residues. The DNA of the CDR3 is TGTGCAAGTCGCTTGTTAGGAAAAAGGACCGGGACAGGGCCCTCCTACGAGCAGTACTTC. It encodes CASRLLGKRTGTGPSYEQYF.

The chain couples TRBV10-3 to TRBJ1-2, with 9 nucleotides matching TRBD1. The CDR3 loop spans 14 amino acids. J lost 4 bases, V lost 6 bases, and 6 bases had no gene match. The germline V gene encodes CDR1 ENHRY and CDR2 SYGVKD. This CDR3 is CAISPKDRGYGYTF. The CDR3 DNA follows: TGTGCCATCAGCCCCAAGGACAGGGGCTATGGCTACACCTTC.

The chain has TRBV6-1 and TRBJ2-1; 8 nucleotides line up with TRBD1. CDR1 MNHNS and CDR2 SASEGT come from the germline V gene. CDR3 length equals 11 residues. V was pared by 10 bases and J by 15 bases, with 11 bases of the junction left unmatched. The CDR3 protein is CAIQGQEFPFF. CDR3 sequence (DNA): TGTGCCATCCAGGGACAGGAGTTTCCGTTCTTC.

The rearrangement joins TRBV7-2 to TRBJ1-1; D not certain. V lost 1 base and J lost 6, with 9 bases in between. CDR3 length equals 13 residues. CDR1 and CDR2 from the germline V gene are SGHTA and FQGNSA. CDR3 region: CASSLGGAAEAFF. For the CDR3, the DNA is TGTGCCAGCAGCTTAGGAGGAGCCGCTGAAGCTTTCTTT. The variable domain in full, completed from reference TRBV7-2 and TRBJ1-1, reads GAGVSQSPSNKVTEKGKDVELRCDPISGHTALYWYRQSLGQGLEFLIYFQGNSAPDKSGLPSDRFSAERTGGSVSTLTIQRTQQEDSAVYLCASSLGGAAEAFFGQGTRLTVV.

In its sample, this clone was seen a few times. This sequence joins TRBV19 and TRBJ1-2; the D is unclear. The V end lost 1 base, the J end lost 7 bases, and 7 bases lay between the germline ends. Per germline, CDR1 LNHDA and CDR2 SQIVND (reference sequence). This CDR3 is built from 12 residues. The CDR3 spells CASSIGRAGYTF. CDR3 bases: TGTGCCAGTAGTATAGGGAGGGCTGGCTACACCTTC. Filled out from reference TRBV19 and TRBJ1-2, the complete variable domain reads DGGITQSPKYLFRKEGQNVTLSCEQNLNHDAMYWYRQDPGQGLRLIYYSQIVNDFQKGDIAEGYSVSREKKESFPLTVTSAQKNPTAFYLCASSIGRAGYTFGSGTRLTVV.

V and J are TRBV7-2 and TRBJ2-2; weak D call: TRBD2 (5 bases). Germline V gene sequence: CDR1 SGHTA, CDR2 FQGNSA. V was shortened by 3 bases and J by 6 bases, with 11 bases between the two germline ends. The CDR3 is made up of 14 amino acids. CDR3 nucleotide sequence: TGTGCCAGCAGCTTCACTAGTACGTCCGGGGAGCTGTTTTTT. Residues: CASSFTSTSGELFF.

In this sample, this clone turned up once. The chain links TRBV15 to TRBJ1-1; D not certain. Germline loops: CDR1 LNHNV, CDR2 YYDKDF (reference sequence). The CDR3 is made up of 13 amino acids. V was cut by 0 bases and J by 5 bases, with 7 bases left in between. The CDR3 region has the DNA TGTGCCACCAGCAGAGATGTCGGTACTGAAGCTTTCTTT. It codes for CATSRDVGTEAFF.

The chain carries TRBV7-2 and TRBJ1-2; D is uncertain. Trimming removed 1 base from V and 1 base from J, with 7 bases in between. Per the germline V gene, CDR1 is SGHTA and CDR2 is FQGNSA. This CDR3 comprises 14 residues. Here the CDR3 reads CASSLEGSNYGYTF. CDR3 coding DNA: TGTGCCAGCAGCTTAGAAGGGAGTAACTATGGCTACACCTTC. The entire variable domain, with the rest obtained from reference TRBV7-2 and TRBJ1-2, is as follows: GAGVSQSPSNKVTEKGKDVELRCDPISGHTALYWYRQSLGQGLEFLIYFQGNSAPDKSGLPSDRFSAERTGGSVSTLTIQRTQQEDSAVYLCASSLEGSNYGYTFGSGTRLTVV.

This clone came up once. The V and J genes are TRBV29-1 and TRBJ1-5, with D hard to call. The CDR3 spans 14 residues. Germline values: CDR1 SQVTM, CDR2 ANQGSEA. Between the trimmed V and J ends, which lost 1 base and 1 base, there was a span of 8 bases. CDR3 sequence (DNA): TGCAGCGTTGAAGTGGGAGGGAGCAATCAGCCCCAGCATTTT. Amino acid sequence: CSVEVGGSNQPQHF.

The J gene is TRBJ2-7, the V gene TRBV7-9; possibly TRBD1 for D (6 bases). The V and J ends lost 2 bases and 0 bases respectively, with 11 bases between them. The length of the CDR3 is 15 residues. Germline lookup yields CDR1 SEHNR and CDR2 FQNEAQ (reference sequence). Here the CDR3 reads CASSLSDRLSYEQYF. The CDR3 nucleotides read TGTGCCAGCAGCTTATCCGACAGGCTCTCCTACGAGCAGTACTTC.

The V call is TRBV30, the J call TRBJ2-1; D is unclear. V lost 2 bases and J 3 bases, leaving 8 bases between the germline ends. In germline, CDR1 is GTSNPN, CDR2 SVGIG (reference sequence). The CDR3 covers 13 residues. CDR3 in DNA: TGTGCCTGGAGTTCGCGACTCTACAATGAGCAGTTCTTC. It encodes CAWSSRLYNEQFF.

This chain links TRBV19 with TRBJ1-5; a weak D match, TRBD1 (6 bases). With 5 bases removed from V and 0 bases from J, the gap between germline ends came to 17 bases. CDR1 and CDR2 from the germline V gene are LNHDA and SQIVND (reference sequence). The CDR3 is 17 amino acids. The CDR3 sequence: CASSLGTSGYSNQPQHF. Here the CDR3 DNA reads TGTGCCAGTAGTCTCGGGACATCCGGATATAGCAATCAGCCCCAGCATTTT. The entire variable domain, with the rest obtained from reference TRBV19 and TRBJ1-5, is as follows: DGGITQSPKYLFRKEGQNVTLSCEQNLNHDAMYWYRQDPGQGLRLIYYSQIVNDFQKGDIAEGYSVSREKKESFPLTVTSAQKNPTAFYLCASSLGTSGYSNQPQHFGDGTRLSIL.

This clone was seen a single time. This CDR3 reads CASSLWPSGANVLTF. CDR3 bases: TGTGCCAGCAGCCTTTGGCCCTCTGGGGCCAACGTCCTGACTTTC. The rearrangement links TRBV7-6 to TRBJ2-6; D uncertain. The V gene lost 5 bases and the J gene lost 0 bases, with 8 bases spanning the gap. This CDR3 contains 15 residues. From germline, CDR1 is SGHVS and CDR2 FNYEAQ.

The chain employs TRBV27 and TRBJ2-3; 10 positions match TRBD1. This CDR3 is built from 17 residues. J gave up 1 base and V 3 bases, and 7 bases lay outside the gene matches. Germline loops: CDR1 MNHEY, CDR2 SMNVEV (reference sequence). CDR3 region: CASSLFWDRGRTDTQYF. The CDR3 nucleotides read TGTGCCAGCAGTTTGTTTTGGGACAGGGGCCGCACAGATACGCAGTATTTT.

The chain employs TRBV19 and TRBJ2-3; weak D call: TRBD1 (6 bases). Germline CDR1 LNHDA, CDR2 SQIVND (reference sequence). V dropped 0 bases and J dropped 6 bases, with 10 bases sitting between them. This CDR3 spans 14 amino acids. The CDR3 spells CASSIDYRVDTQYF. Here the CDR3 DNA reads TGTGCCAGTAGTATAGATTACAGGGTTGATACGCAGTATTTT.

This clone was observed a few times. The rearrangement links TRBV28 to TRBJ1-2; tentatively, D is TRBD1 (6 bases). The germline gives CDR1 MDHEN, CDR2 SYDVKM. Between the trimmed V and J ends, which lost 6 bases and 4 bases, there was a span of 12 bases. The CDR3 totals 13 residues. CDR3 region: CASSPGQSYGYTF. The DNA for the CDR3 is TGTGCCAGCAGCCCCGGACAGTCCTATGGCTACACCTTC.

The rearrangement uses TRBV6-5 and TRBJ2-7; 9 positions match TRBD1. Germline lookup yields CDR1 MNHEY and CDR2 SVGAGI. The ends lost 7 bases at V and 4 bases at J; junction bases unmatched: 8. The CDR3 is made up of 14 amino acids. The CDR3 region is CASMERTGAYEQYF. The CDR3 DNA is TGTGCCAGCATGGAAAGGACAGGGGCATACGAGCAGTACTTC.

This clone was picked up one time. This chain connects TRBV4-2 to TRBJ2-1; weak D call: TRBD2 (6 bases). V was cut by 4 bases and J by 3 bases, with 16 bases left in between. The CDR3 is made up of 16 amino acids. Per germline, CDR1 LGHNA and CDR2 YNFKEQ. CDR3 DNA sequence: TGTGCCAGCAGCCTCGGGTGGGGGGAGGTCTACAATGAGCAGTTCTTC. The encoded protein is CASSLGWGEVYNEQFF.

The gene calls are TRBV19 and TRBJ2-3; 7 nucleotides align to TRBD2. CDR1 is LNHDA and CDR2 is SQIVND in the germline V gene (reference sequence). The ends lost 3 bases at V and 4 bases at J; junction bases unmatched: 4. The CDR3 covers 14 residues. CDR3 bases: TGTGCCAGTAGTATTTCGGGGGGTGCAGATACGCAGTATTTT. Encoded protein: CASSISGGADTQYF.